These 13 T cell receptor beta chains share one sample of origin, sequenced in a study of shared clonotypes between healthy human individuals. The naive CD8 subset, CD45RO-negative cells positively selected for CCR7, excluded terminally differentiated effector memory CD45RA+ cells. TCRdb's table, derived via immunoSEQ multiplex PCR, lists solely in-frame clones and lacks some. Altogether approximately 1.9 million clones are present, about 94% being singletons, with the ten largest covering around 1.7%. The sequencing input was naive CD8+ T cells from PBMCs. Every receptor here comes from a man aged 18 to 30 in good health. Some clones in this sample may be carry-over from other donors' samples.

With respect to this clone: This specimen includes other DNA sequences encoding the same CDR3. The V call is TRBV11-2, the J call TRBJ2-7; D is possibly TRBD1 (6 bases). The CDR3 totals 13 residues. The V end was cut by 4 bases, the J end by 3 bases, with 10 bases between. Germline V gives CDR1 SGHAT, CDR2 FQNNGV. The CDR3 sequence: CASSSRQDYEQYF. The CDR3 bases are TGTGCCAGCAGCTCCCGACAGGACTACGAGCAGTACTTC.

The rearrangement links TRBV12-5 to TRBJ2-7, with D possibly being TRBD2 (6 bases). The germline V gene encodes CDR1 LGHNT and CDR2 FRNRAP. The germline V and J ends were trimmed by 3 bases and 5 bases, with 11 bases remaining between them. The CDR3 is 13 residues long. The CDR3: CASGFGGSNEQYF. DNA of the CDR3: TGTGCTAGTGGTTTCGGGGGATCCAACGAGCAGTACTTC.

CDR3 nucleotide sequence: TGTGCCAGCAGCCCCCGACTAGCGGGATTTGGAGAGACCCAGTACTTC. Residues: CASSPRLAGFGETQYF. The chain is built from TRBV11-2 and TRBJ2-5; 11 bases match TRBD2. Trimming at V came to 5 bases and at J to 4 bases, leaving 9 bases not matched to a gene. Per germline, CDR1 SGHAT and CDR2 FQNNGV. The length of the CDR3 is 16 residues.

This sequence joins TRBV4-3 and TRBJ2-7; D is uncertain. There are 13 residues in the CDR3. V shed 4 bases and J shed 3 bases, with 10 bases lying between them. The germline V gene has CDR1 LGHNA and CDR2 YSLEER. The CDR3 coding sequence is TGCGCCAGCAGCCTGAACAGTAACTACGAGCAGTACTTC. This gives the protein CASSLNSNYEQYF.

This clone was observed a single time. The J gene is TRBJ2-2, the V gene TRBV4-3; 7 nucleotides align to TRBD1. The V segment lost 1 base and the J segment 6 bases; nucleotides outside the gene matches: 17. Per germline, CDR1 LGHNA and CDR2 YSLEER. The CDR3 is 19 amino acids. The CDR3 reads CASSQARRAGTAWPGELFF. CDR3 DNA: TGCGCCAGCAGCCAAGCGCGGCGAGCTGGGACAGCGTGGCCCGGGGAGCTGTTTTTT.

V and J are TRBV27 and TRBJ2-7; 9 bases agree with TRBD2. The CDR3 spans 15 residues. The V segment lost 6 bases and the J segment 3 bases; nucleotides outside the gene matches: 9. Germline V gene lookup returns CDR1 MNHEY and CDR2 SMNVEV (reference sequence). The CDR3 sequence is CASRAYGTSIYEQYF. Written as DNA, the CDR3 is TGTGCCAGCAGGGCCTACGGGACTAGCATCTACGAGCAGTACTTC.

The chain uses TRBV5-8 and TRBJ2-5; a weak D match, TRBD1 (6 bases). The CDR3 runs 15 residues. The V end was cut by 4 bases, the J end by 0 bases, with 13 bases between. Looked up from germline, CDR1 is SGHTS and CDR2 is YDEGEE. In DNA, the CDR3 is TGTGCCAGCAGCCCCGGGACAAGTTACCAAGAGACCCAGTACTTC. It is translated as CASSPGTSYQETQYF.

The chain joins TRBV7-9 to TRBJ2-2, with 9 bases identical to TRBD1. V shed 6 bases and J 4 bases; nucleotides not matched to a gene: 12. CDR3 size: 17 residues. Germline V gene sequence: CDR1 SEHNR, CDR2 FQNEAQ (reference sequence). The CDR3 DNA follows: TGTGCCAGCAGGACCGCGATTTGGACAGGGGTCACCGGGGAGCTGTTTTTT. Its protein product is CASRTAIWTGVTGELFF. Variable domain in full (rest from reference TRBV7-9 and TRBJ2-2): DTGVSQNPRHKITKRGQNVTFRCDPISEHNRLYWYRQTLGQGPEFLTYFQNEAQLEKSRLLSDRFSAERPKGSFSTLEIQRTEQGDSAMYLCASRTAIWTGVTGELFFGEGSRLTVL.

V and J are TRBV7-9 and TRBJ2-5; D may be TRBD2 (5 bases). CDR1 is SEHNR, CDR2 FQNEAQ, per germline (reference sequence). The V end lost 2 bases, the J end lost 9 bases, and 13 bases lay between the germline ends. There are 13 residues in the CDR3. The CDR3 nucleotides are TGTGCCAGCAGCTTAAACAGCTTGGAGGCCCAGTACTTC. This sequence encodes CASSLNSLEAQYF.

The V and J genes are TRBV7-8 and TRBJ2-1; tentatively, D is TRBD1 or TRBD2 (5 bases each). The CDR3 contains 14 residues. V was cut by 5 bases and J by 4 bases, with 12 bases left in between. Germline CDR1 reads SGHVS; CDR2 reads FQNEAQ. CDR3 in amino acids: CASSAGTKYNEQFF. The CDR3 DNA sequence: TGTGCCAGCAGCGCCGGGACGAAATACAATGAGCAGTTCTTC.

The chain is built from TRBV9 and TRBJ1-4; TRBD1 matches at 9 bases. This CDR3 region has 16 residues. CDR1 is SGDLS, CDR2 YYNGEE, per germline. Trimming at V came to 4 bases and at J to 5 bases, leaving 9 bases not matched to a gene. The CDR3 protein is CASSPTGGERNEKLFF. The DNA of the CDR3 is TGTGCCAGCAGCCCTACAGGGGGCGAGAGGAATGAAAAACTGTTTTTT.

This sequence joins TRBV7-9 and TRBJ2-1; no clear D gene. Germline V gene sequence: CDR1 SEHNR, CDR2 FQNEAQ (reference sequence). With 3 bases removed from V and 12 bases from J, the gap between germline ends came to 15 bases. The CDR3 is 13 residues long. This CDR3 reads CASSFFSGVVQFF. CDR3 nucleotide sequence: TGTGCCAGCAGCTTTTTCTCCGGCGTGGTGCAGTTCTTC.

This clone appeared a single time. This chain connects TRBV28 to TRBJ2-1, with D hard to call. Germline-derived CDR1 and CDR2 are MDHEN and SYDVKM. The V end lost 8 bases, the J end lost 3 bases, and 17 bases lay between the germline ends. The CDR3 contains 15 residues. The CDR3 DNA sequence: TGTGCCAGCCTGAACCCCACTTCCCTCTACAATGAGCAGTTCTTC. It translates to CASLNPTSLYNEQFF. The full variable domain, with the rest looked up from reference TRBV28 and TRBJ2-1, is DVKVTQSSRYLVKRTGEKVFLECVQDMDHENMFWYRQDPGLGLRLIYFSYDVKMKEKGDIPEGYSVSREKKERFSLILESASTNQTSMYLCASLNPTSLYNEQFFGPGTRLTVL.